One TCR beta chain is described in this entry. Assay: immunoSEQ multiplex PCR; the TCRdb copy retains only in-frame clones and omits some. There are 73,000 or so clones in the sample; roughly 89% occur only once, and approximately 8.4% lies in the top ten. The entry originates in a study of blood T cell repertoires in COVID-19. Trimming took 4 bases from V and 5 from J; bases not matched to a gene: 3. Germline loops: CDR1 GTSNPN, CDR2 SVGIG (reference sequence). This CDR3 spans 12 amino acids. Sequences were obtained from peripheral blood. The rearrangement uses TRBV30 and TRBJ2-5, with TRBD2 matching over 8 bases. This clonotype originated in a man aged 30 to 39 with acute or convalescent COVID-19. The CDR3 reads CAWTSGLETQYF. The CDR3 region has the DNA TGTGCCTGGACTAGCGGGTTGGAGACCCAGTACTTC.